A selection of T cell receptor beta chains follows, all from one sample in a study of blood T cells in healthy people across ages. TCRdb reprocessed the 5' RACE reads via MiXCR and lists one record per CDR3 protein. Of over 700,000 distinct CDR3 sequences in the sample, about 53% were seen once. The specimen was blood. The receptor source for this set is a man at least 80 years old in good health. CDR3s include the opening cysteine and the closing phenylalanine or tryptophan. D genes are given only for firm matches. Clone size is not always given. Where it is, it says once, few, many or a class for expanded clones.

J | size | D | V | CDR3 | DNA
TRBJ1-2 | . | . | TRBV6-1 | CASSEFPSANYGYTF | TGTGCCAGCAGTGAGTTCCCATCAGCCAACTATGGCTACACCTTC
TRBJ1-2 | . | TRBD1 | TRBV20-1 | CSARTGTANGYTF | TGCAGTGCTAGAACCGGGACAGCAAATGGCTACACCTTC
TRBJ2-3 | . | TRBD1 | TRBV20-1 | CSAHSGGRGTDTQYF | TGCAGTGCGCATTCAGGGGGTAGAGGCACAGATACGCAGTATTTT
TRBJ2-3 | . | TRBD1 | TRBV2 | CASSVTGPGTQYF | TGTGCCAGCAGTGTGACAGGGCCGGGGACGCAGTATTTT
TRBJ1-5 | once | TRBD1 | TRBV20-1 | CSAPGTGGGGNQPQHF | TGCAGTGCCCCCGGGACAGGGGGAGGGGGCAATCAGCCCCAGCATTTT
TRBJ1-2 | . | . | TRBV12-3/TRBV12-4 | CASSSRQVSGYTF | TGTGCCAGCAGTTCCCGACAGGTATCCGGCTACACCTTC
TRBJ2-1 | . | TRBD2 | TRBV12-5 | CASGPLSTGGSNEQFF | TGTGCTAGTGGCCCCCTCAGCACGGGAGGATCAAATGAGCAGTTCTTC
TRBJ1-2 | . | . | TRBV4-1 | CASSQVGTDEFWDGYTF | TGCGCCAGCAGCCAAGTGGGGACGGATGAATTTTGGGATGGCTACACCTTC
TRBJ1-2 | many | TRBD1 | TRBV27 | CASSPTGVYGYTF | TGTGCCAGCAGCCCAACAGGGGTCTATGGCTACACCTTC
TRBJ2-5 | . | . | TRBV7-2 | CASSLVAAPAETQYF | TGTGCCAGCAGCTTAGTTGCGGCCCCAGCGGAGACCCAGTACTTC